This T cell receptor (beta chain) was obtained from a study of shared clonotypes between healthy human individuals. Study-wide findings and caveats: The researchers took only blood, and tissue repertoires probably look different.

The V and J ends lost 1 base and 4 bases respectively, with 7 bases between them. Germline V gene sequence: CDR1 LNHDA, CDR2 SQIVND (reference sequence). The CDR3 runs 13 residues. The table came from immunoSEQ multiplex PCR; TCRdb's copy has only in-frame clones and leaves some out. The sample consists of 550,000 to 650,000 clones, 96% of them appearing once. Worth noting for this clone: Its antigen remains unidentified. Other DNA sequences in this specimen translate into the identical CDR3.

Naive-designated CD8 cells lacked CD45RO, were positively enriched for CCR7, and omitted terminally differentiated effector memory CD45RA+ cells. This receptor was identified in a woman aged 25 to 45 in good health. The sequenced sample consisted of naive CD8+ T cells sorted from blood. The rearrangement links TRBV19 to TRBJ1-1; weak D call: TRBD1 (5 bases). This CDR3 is CASSIGGVTEAFF. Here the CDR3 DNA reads TGTGCCAGTAGTATAGGGGGGGTCACTGAAGCTTTCTTT.